The clone carrying this T cell receptor (beta chain) appeared a few times. Clones were sequenced by immunoSEQ multiplex PCR, and TCRdb holds only the in-frame ones, with some missing. The repertoire includes hundreds of thousands of clones, more than 85% of them detected once, and approximately 0.99% sits in the top ten. These data come from a study of blood T cell repertoires in COVID-19. The participants were between about 18 and 90 years old and came from roughly 25 US areas. The CDR3 loop spans 15 amino acids. Germline V gene data show CDR1 as SGHDN and CDR2 as FVKESK. Deletions cut 0 bases from V and 4 bases from J, with 13 bases between.

Sequences were obtained from PBMCs or T cells enriched from blood (not recorded which). This clonotype originated in a woman aged 25 to 39 who had recovered from COVID-19. This sequence joins TRBV14 and TRBJ2-7; weak D call: TRBD2 (5 bases). CDR3 sequence: CASSQDGSGIYEQYF. In DNA form, the CDR3 reads TGTGCCAGCAGCCAAGACGGGTCGGGGATATACGAGCAGTACTTC.